This T cell receptor (beta chain) was identified in a study of T cell responses to AZD1222 COVID-19 vaccine. Overall study findings and caveats: Scientists sampled the repertoires only once the peak T cell response had passed. Vaccine-associated CD4 TCRs spanned spike, dominant at 160-218 and 743-854.

The CDR3 consists of 13 residues. Per the germline V gene, CDR1 is MRHNA and CDR2 is SNTAGT. Trimming at V came to 4 bases and at J to 8 bases, leaving 4 bases not matched to a gene. About this clone itself: The antigen is not known.

TCRdb keeps only in-frame clones here, not all; method: immunoSEQ multiplex PCR. This table has approximately 98,000 clones, about nine tenths appearing once. This clonotype was sampled from an adult in good health. The chain combines TRBV6-4 with TRBJ1-1; TRBD1 agrees at 10 bases. The sequences come from peripheral blood, collected on day 0 of MenACWY control vaccination. Here the CDR3 DNA reads TGTGCCAGCAGTGCCCGGACAGGGGGAGAAGCTTTCTTT. Amino acid sequence: CASSARTGGEAFF.